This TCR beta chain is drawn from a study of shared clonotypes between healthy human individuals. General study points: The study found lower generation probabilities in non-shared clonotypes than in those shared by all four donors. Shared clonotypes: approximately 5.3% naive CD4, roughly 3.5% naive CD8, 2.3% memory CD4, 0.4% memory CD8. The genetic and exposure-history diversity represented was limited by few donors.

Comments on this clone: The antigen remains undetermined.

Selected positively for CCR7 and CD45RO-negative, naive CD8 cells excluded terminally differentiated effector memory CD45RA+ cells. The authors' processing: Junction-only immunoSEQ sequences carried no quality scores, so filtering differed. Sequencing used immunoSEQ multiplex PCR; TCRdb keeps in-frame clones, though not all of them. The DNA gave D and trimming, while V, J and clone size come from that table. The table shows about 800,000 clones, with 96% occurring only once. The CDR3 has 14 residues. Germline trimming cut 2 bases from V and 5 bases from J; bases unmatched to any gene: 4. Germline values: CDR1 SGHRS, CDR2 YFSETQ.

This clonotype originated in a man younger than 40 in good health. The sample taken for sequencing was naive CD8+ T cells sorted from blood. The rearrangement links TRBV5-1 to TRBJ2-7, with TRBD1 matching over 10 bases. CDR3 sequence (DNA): TGCGCCAGCAGCTTCCGGGACAGGGGCGACGAGCAGTACTTC. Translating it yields CASSFRDRGDEQYF.